The 18 T cell receptor beta chains below all came from one sample that was sequenced in a study of CD8+ T cells in alopecia areata. The treatment was: oral pan-JAK inhibitor, 5-10 mg twice daily. Sequencing relied on a cDNA template that was reverse transcribed from extracted RNA. Only in-frame clones appear in the TCRdb table, and some are missing; sequencing was by immunoSEQ multiplex PCR. Seen here are roughly 280,000 clones, 50% to 75% observed once, and the top ten hold about 0.88%. The specimen was CD4+ T cells sorted from blood, collected at week 52, from a patient treated with tofacitinib. The receptors shown here come from a human donor with alopecia areata.

The chain recombines TRBV5-6 with TRBJ2-7, with a tentative D call TRBD2 (5 bases). Trimming shortened V by 1 base and J by 5 bases, and 10 bases separated the two germline ends. This CDR3 is 13 amino acids long. The germline gives CDR1 SGHDT, CDR2 YYEEEE. The CDR3 spells CASSLKRVDEQYF. The CDR3 coding sequence is TGTGCCAGCAGCTTGAAGAGGGTCGACGAGCAGTACTTC.

CDR3 protein: CASSLPGRDSGNTIYF. In DNA form, the CDR3 reads TGTGCCAGCAGCCTACCGGGACGGGACTCTGGAAACACCATATATTTT. The chain combines TRBV7-2 with TRBJ1-3; weak D call: TRBD1 (5 bases). Deletions cut 5 bases from V and 0 bases from J, with 14 bases between. Germline-derived CDR1 and CDR2 are SGHTA and FQGNSA. CDR3 length: 16 amino acids.

J is TRBJ2-3 and V is TRBV29-1; TRBD1 aligns across 8 bases. V lost 7 bases to trimming and J lost 5 bases; unmatched junction nucleotides: 8. CDR1 is SQVTM, CDR2 ANQGSEA, per germline. The CDR3 covers 13 residues. Here the CDR3 DNA reads TGCAGCGGTGGACAGGGTGTTGTAGATACGCAGTATTTT. Amino acids: CSGGQGVVDTQYF.

This clone came up once. Other DNA sequences of this sample code for an identical CDR3. The chain uses TRBV5-1 and TRBJ2-3; D tentatively reads TRBD1 or TRBD2 (5 bases each). Germline V gene sequence: CDR1 SGHRS, CDR2 YFSETQ. V was cut by 1 base and J by 3 bases, with 9 bases left in between. The CDR3 loop spans 14 amino acids. DNA for the CDR3: TGCGCCAGCAGCTTGTCCGGGACGACAGATACGCAGTATTTT. Its translation is CASSLSGTTDTQYF.

The genes are TRBV4-1 and TRBJ1-2; perhaps TRBD1 as D (5 bases). The CDR3 is 13 residues long. Germline V gene data show CDR1 as MGHRA and CDR2 as YSYEKL. V was cut by 3 bases and J by 8 bases, with 13 bases left in between. DNA for the CDR3: TGCGCCAGCAGCCAGATGGGGGATACGGGCTACACCTTC. Protein sequence: CASSQMGDTGYTF.

This chain joins TRBV7-8 and TRBJ1-1, with D maybe TRBD1 (5 bases). Per germline, CDR1 SGHVS and CDR2 FQNEAQ. The CDR3 loop spans 17 amino acids. Deletions cut 4 bases from V and 2 bases from J, with 20 bases between. This CDR3 reads CASSSDPGVLVNTEAFF. The DNA of the CDR3 is TGTGCCAGCAGCTCCGATCCGGGGGTTTTAGTAAACACTGAAGCTTTCTTT. Supplemented by reference TRBV7-8 and TRBJ1-1, the full variable domain reads GAGVSQSPRYKVAKRGQDVALRCDPISGHVSLFWYQQALGQGPEFLTYFQNEAQLDKSGLPSDRFFAERPEGSVSTLKIQRTQQEDSAVYLCASSSDPGVLVNTEAFFGQGTRLTVV.

This sequence joins TRBV9 and TRBJ2-5; D may be TRBD2 (6 bases). The V end was cut by 0 bases, the J end by 3 bases, with 9 bases between. CDR1 is SGDLS, CDR2 YYNGEE, per germline. The CDR3 is 14 residues long. DNA for the CDR3: TGTGCCAGCAGCGTAGGGGACTTCGAAGAGACCCAGTACTTC. This gives the protein CASSVGDFEETQYF.

This clone came up a few times. The CDR3 sequence: CAWSVLAGANVLTF. CDR3 nucleotide sequence: TGTGCCTGGAGTGTACTAGCCGGGGCCAACGTCCTGACTTTC. V is TRBV30 and J is TRBJ2-6, with a tentative D call TRBD2 (6 bases). The CDR3 extends over 14 amino acids. V lost 0 bases, J lost 4 bases, and 7 bases lay in between. CDR1 and CDR2 from the germline V gene are GTSNPN and SVGIG (reference sequence).

The chain is built from TRBV29-1 and TRBJ1-1; D is unclear. Germline-derived CDR1 and CDR2 are SQVTM and ANQGSEA. V lost 6 bases, J lost 7 bases, and 12 bases lay in between. The CDR3 extends over 11 amino acids. The CDR3 loop is CSVAMQVEAFF. CDR3 in DNA: TGCAGCGTCGCCATGCAAGTTGAAGCTTTCTTT.

This clone was recorded a few times. This sequence joins TRBV15 and TRBJ2-7, with 9 bases lining up with TRBD2. CDR3 length: 15 amino acids. The germline CDR1 and CDR2 sequences are LNHNV and YYDKDF (reference sequence). V lost 3 bases and J lost 2; bases outside the gene matches: 5. CDR3 coding DNA: TGTGCCACCAGCAGTGGGCTAGCGGGGACCTACGAGCAGTACTTC. As protein: CATSSGLAGTYEQYF. The full variable domain, in which reference TRBV15 and TRBJ2-7 provide the parts outside the CDR3, is DAMVIQNPRYQVTQFGKPVTLSCSQTLNHNVMYWYQQKSSQAPKLLFHYYDKDFNNEADTPDNFQSRRPNTSFCFLDIRSPGLGDTAMYLCATSSGLAGTYEQYFGPGTRLTVT.

The chain links TRBV29-1 to TRBJ2-1, with TRBD2 identical over 7 bases. After removal of 6 bases from V and 0 bases from J, the junction contained 2 bases not matched to a gene. Germline assignment: CDR1 SQVTM and CDR2 ANQGSEA. CDR3 size: 13 residues. This CDR3 is CSVGTTSYNEQFF. In DNA form, the CDR3 reads TGCAGCGTCGGGACTACCTCCTACAATGAGCAGTTCTTC.

V gene TRBV5-1 combines with J gene TRBJ2-5, with 9 nucleotides matching TRBD1. With 4 bases clipped from V and 5 bases from J, the junction kept 6 bases outside the gene matches. CDR1 is SGHRS, CDR2 YFSETQ, per germline. There are 14 residues in the CDR3. In DNA form, the CDR3 reads TGCGCCAGCAGCCTGTGGACAGGGGAGGAGACCCAGTACTTC. This encodes CASSLWTGEETQYF.

Concerning this clone itself: In the same sample, other DNA sequences code for this CDR3. The chain has TRBV29-1 and TRBJ1-1; 8 nucleotides match TRBD1. This CDR3 region has 12 residues. Germline V CDR1 and CDR2: SQVTM, ANQGSEA. J gave up 1 base and V 6 bases, and 1 base lay outside the gene matches. The CDR3 sequence is CSVGQGNTEAFF. The CDR3 nucleotides are TGCAGCGTAGGACAGGGGAACACTGAAGCTTTCTTT.

The gene calls are TRBV29-1 and TRBJ2-7; the D gene could be TRBD1 or TRBD2 (6 bases each). Trimming removed 7 bases at V and 6 bases at J, with 19 bases between. CDR1 is SQVTM and CDR2 is ANQGSEA in the germline V gene. The length of the CDR3 is 13 residues. CDR3 amino acids: CSAVYRAGGEQYF. CDR3 bases: TGCAGCGCCGTATACAGGGCCGGGGGCGAGCAGTACTTC.

The V call is TRBV5-1, the J call TRBJ2-5, with 7 bases lining up with TRBD1. This CDR3 has 13 residues. Trimming cost V 4 bases and J 1 base; bases outside gene matches: 1. CDR1 and CDR2 (germline): SGHRS, YFSETQ. CDR3 in DNA: TGCGCCAGCAGCGGGACAGCCCAAGAGACCCAGTACTTC. Protein product: CASSGTAQETQYF.

This clone turned up a few times. The J gene is TRBJ2-5, the V gene TRBV6-5; 12 bases fit TRBD2. This CDR3 comprises 16 residues. Germline lookup yields CDR1 MNHEY and CDR2 SVGAGI. The trim removed 4 bases at V and 9 bases at J, leaving 12 bases unmatched. CDR3 sequence reads: CASSSPTSGGPRAQYF. The CDR3, as DNA: TGTGCCAGCAGTTCCCCGACTAGCGGGGGACCCCGGGCCCAGTACTTC.

The chain joins TRBV27 to TRBJ2-4, with TRBD2 as a possible D gene (5 bases). Looked up from germline, CDR1 is MNHEY and CDR2 is SMNVEV (reference sequence). This CDR3 comprises 15 residues. Deletions cut 3 bases from V and 6 bases from J, with 15 bases between. Here the CDR3 reads CASSFQPTSGNIQYF. CDR3 bases: TGTGCCAGCAGTTTCCAGCCAACTAGTGGAAACATTCAGTACTTC.

The J gene is TRBJ1-2, the V gene TRBV5-1; D remains ambiguous. Per germline, CDR1 SGHRS and CDR2 YFSETQ. Between the trimmed V and J ends, which lost 3 bases and 7 bases, there was a span of 16 bases. The CDR3 covers 14 residues. CDR3 sequence (DNA): TGCGCCAGCAGCTCCTCAGGTTTTCTGGGTGGCTACACCTTC. Translating it yields CASSSSGFLGGYTF.